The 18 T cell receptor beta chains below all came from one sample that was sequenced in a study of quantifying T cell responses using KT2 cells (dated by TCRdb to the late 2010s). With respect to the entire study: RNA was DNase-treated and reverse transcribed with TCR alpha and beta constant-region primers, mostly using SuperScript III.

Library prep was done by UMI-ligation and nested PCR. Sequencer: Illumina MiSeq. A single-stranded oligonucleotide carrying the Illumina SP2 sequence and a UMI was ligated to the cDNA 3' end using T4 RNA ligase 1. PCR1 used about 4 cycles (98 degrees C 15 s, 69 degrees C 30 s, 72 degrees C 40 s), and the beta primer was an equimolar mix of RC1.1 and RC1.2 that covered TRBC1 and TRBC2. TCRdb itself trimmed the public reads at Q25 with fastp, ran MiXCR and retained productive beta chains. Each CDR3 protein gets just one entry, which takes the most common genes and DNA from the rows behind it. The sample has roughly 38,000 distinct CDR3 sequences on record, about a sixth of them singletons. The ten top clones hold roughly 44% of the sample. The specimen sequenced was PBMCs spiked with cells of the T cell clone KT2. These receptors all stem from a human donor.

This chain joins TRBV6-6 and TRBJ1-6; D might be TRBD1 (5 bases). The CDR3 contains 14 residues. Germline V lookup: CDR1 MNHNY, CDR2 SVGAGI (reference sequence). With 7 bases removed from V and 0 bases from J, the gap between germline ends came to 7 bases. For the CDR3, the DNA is TGTGCCAGCACAGGGAGCTCCTATAATTCACCCCTCCACTTT. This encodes CASTGSSYNSPLHF.

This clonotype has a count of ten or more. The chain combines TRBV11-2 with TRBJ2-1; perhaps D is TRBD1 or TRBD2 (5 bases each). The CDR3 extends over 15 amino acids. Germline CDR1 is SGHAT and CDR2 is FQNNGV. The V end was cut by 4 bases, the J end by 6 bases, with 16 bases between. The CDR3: CASSYFGGPLNEQFF. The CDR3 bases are TGTGCCAGCAGCTACTTTGGGGGACCCCTCAATGAGCAGTTCTTC.

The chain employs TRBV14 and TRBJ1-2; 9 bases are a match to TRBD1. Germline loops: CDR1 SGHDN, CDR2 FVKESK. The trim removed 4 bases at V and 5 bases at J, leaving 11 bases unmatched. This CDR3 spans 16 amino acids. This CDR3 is CASSPHRDRVRYGYTF. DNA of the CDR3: TGTGCCAGCAGCCCCCACCGGGACAGGGTCCGGTATGGCTACACCTTC.

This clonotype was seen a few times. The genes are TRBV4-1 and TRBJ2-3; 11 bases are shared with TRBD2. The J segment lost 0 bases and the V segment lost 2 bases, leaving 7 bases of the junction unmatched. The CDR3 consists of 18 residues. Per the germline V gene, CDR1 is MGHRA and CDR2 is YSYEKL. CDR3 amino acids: CASSQIPGTSGSTDTQYF. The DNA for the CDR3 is TGCGCCAGCAGCCAAATTCCCGGGACTAGCGGTAGCACAGATACGCAGTATTTT.

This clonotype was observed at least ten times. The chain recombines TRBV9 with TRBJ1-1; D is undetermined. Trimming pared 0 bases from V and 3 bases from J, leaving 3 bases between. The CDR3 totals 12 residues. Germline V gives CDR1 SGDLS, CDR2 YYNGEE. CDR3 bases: TGTGCCAGCAGCGTAGGAGACACTGAAGCTTTCTTT. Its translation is CASSVGDTEAFF.

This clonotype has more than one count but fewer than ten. This CDR3 is CASSLVAGITGELFF. CDR3 DNA: TGTGCCAGCAGCTTGGTAGCAGGGATCACCGGGGAGCTGTTTTTT. This chain connects TRBV7-9 to TRBJ2-2; D may be TRBD1 (5 bases). Trimming removed 3 bases at V and 4 bases at J, with 12 bases between. The CDR3 contains 15 residues. CDR1 is SEHNR and CDR2 is FQNEAQ in the germline V gene (reference sequence).

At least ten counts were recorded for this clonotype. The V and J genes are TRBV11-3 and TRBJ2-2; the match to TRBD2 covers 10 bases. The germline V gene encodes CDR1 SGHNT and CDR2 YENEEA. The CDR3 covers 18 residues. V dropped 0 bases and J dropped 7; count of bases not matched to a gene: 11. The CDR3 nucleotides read TGTGCCAGCAGCTTAGATCTTCTAGCGGGAGAAGGTGGCGGGGAGCTGTTTTTT. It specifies CASSLDLLAGEGGGELFF.

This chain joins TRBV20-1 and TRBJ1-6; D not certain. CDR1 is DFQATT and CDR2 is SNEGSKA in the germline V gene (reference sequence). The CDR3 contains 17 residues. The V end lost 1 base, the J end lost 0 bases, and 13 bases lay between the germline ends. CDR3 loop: CSARGTPASSYNSPLHF. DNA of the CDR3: TGCAGTGCTAGAGGGACGCCGGCAAGCTCCTATAATTCACCCCTCCACTTT.

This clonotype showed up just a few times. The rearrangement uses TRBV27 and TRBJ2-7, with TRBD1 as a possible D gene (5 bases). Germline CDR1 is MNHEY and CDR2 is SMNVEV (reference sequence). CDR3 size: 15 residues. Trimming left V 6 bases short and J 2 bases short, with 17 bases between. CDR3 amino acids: CASSRTGTLTYEQYF. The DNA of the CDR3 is TGTGCCAGCAGCCGCACAGGAACACTGACCTACGAGCAGTACTTC.

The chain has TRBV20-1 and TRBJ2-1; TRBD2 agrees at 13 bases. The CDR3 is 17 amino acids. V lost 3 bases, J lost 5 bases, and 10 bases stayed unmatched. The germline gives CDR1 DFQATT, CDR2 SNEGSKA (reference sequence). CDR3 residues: CSASRKLLAGGNNEQFF. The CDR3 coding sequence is TGCAGTGCTAGCAGGAAATTACTAGCGGGGGGGAACAATGAGCAGTTCTTC.

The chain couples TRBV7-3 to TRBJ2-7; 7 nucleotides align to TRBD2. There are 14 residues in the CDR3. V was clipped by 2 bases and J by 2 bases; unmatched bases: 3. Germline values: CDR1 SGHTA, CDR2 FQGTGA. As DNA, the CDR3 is TGTGCCAGCAGCTTAGGGGCGGGGGCCTACGAGCAGTACTTC. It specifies CASSLGAGAYEQYF. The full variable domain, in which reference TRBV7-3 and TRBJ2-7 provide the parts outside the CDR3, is GAGVSQTPSNKVTEKGKYVELRCDPISGHTALYWYRQSLGQGPEFLIYFQGTGAADDSGLPNDRFFAVRPEGSVSTLKIQRTERGDSAVYLCASSLGAGAYEQYFGPGTRLTVT.

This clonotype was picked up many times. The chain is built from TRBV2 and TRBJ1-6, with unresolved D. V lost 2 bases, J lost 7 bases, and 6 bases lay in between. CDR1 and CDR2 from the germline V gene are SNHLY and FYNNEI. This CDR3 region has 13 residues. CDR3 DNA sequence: TGTGCCAGCAGTGAACTAGCGAATTCACCCCTCCACTTT. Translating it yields CASSELANSPLHF.

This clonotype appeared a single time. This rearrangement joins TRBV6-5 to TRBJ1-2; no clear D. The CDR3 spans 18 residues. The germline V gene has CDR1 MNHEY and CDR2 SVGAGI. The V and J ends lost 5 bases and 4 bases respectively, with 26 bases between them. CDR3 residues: CASSRDRGIQIWGYGYTF. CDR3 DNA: TGTGCCAGCAGTCGAGACCGAGGGATTCAGATTTGGGGCTATGGCTACACCTTC.

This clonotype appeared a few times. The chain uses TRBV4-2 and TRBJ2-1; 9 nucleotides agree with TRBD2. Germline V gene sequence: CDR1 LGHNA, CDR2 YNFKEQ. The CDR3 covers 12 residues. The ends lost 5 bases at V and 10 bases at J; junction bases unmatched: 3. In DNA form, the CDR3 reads TGTGCCAGCAGCTCTAGCGGGGACGAGCAGTTCTTC. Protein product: CASSSSGDEQFF.

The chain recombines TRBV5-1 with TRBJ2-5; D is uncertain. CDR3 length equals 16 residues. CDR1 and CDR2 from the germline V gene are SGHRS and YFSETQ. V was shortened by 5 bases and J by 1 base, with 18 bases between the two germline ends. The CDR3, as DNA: TGCGCCAGCAGTCATAAAGAGGCTCGGGCCCAAGAGACCCAGTACTTC. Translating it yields CASSHKEARAQETQYF.

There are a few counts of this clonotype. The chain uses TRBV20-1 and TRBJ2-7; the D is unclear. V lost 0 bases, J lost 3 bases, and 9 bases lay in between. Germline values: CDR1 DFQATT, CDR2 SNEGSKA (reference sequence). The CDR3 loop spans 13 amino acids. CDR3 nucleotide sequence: TGCAGTGCTAGAGACATGGGCAGCTACGAGCAGTACTTC. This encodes CSARDMGSYEQYF.

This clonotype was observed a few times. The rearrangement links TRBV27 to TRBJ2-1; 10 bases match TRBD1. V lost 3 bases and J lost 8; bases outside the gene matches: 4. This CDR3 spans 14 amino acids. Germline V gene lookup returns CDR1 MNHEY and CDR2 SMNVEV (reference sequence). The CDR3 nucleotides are TGTGCCAGCAGTTTTAGGGACAGGGGCGATGAGCAGTTCTTC. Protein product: CASSFRDRGDEQFF.

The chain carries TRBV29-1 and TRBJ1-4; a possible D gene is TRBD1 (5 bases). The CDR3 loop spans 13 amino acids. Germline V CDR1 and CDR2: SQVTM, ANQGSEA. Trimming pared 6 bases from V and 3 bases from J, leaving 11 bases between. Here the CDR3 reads CSVGEGSNEKLFF. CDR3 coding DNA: TGCAGCGTGGGAGAGGGGTCTAATGAAAAACTGTTTTTT.